A single sample gave rise to the 22 T cell receptor beta chains below, sequenced in a study of cytomegalovirus exposure and HLA in healthy donors. PCR involved 60 Vbeta and 13 Jbeta primers. Data came from immunoSEQ multiplex PCR; TCRdb stores just in-frame clones and leaves some out. The repertoire includes 120,000 to 150,000 clones, 80% to 85% of them detected once, and about 3.7% sits in the top ten. The specimen was PBMCs. The receptors were sampled from a male donor in good health and CMV-seronegative.

The chain employs TRBV7-3 and TRBJ2-5; TRBD1 is a possible D gene (5 bases). Germline lookup yields CDR1 SGHTA and CDR2 FQGTGA. The CDR3 extends over 13 amino acids. V was cut by 5 bases and J by 0 bases, with 7 bases left in between. CDR3 residues: CASSEDNQETQYF. The CDR3, as DNA: TGTGCCAGCAGCGAGGACAACCAAGAGACCCAGTACTTC.

The chain has TRBV25-1 and TRBJ1-4, with 12 bases aligning to TRBD1. The CDR3 is 15 residues long. Germline CDR1 reads MGHDK; CDR2 reads SYGVNS. V dropped 3 bases and J dropped 6; count of bases not matched to a gene: 2. The CDR3 loop is CASSEGQGAYEKLFF. CDR3 in DNA: TGTGCCAGCAGTGAGGGACAGGGGGCATATGAAAAACTGTTTTTT.

The chain carries TRBV10-3 and TRBJ1-5, with D maybe TRBD1 (6 bases). This CDR3 region has 15 residues. From germline, CDR1 is ENHRY and CDR2 SYGVKD. V was trimmed by 3 bases and J by 5 bases, leaving 14 bases between them. The CDR3 region is CAISDPGTTYQPQHF. The CDR3 DNA follows: TGTGCCATCAGTGACCCCGGGACAACTTATCAGCCCCAGCATTTT.

The chain has TRBV9 and TRBJ2-7, with 7 nucleotides matching TRBD1. CDR1 and CDR2 (germline): SGDLS, YYNGEE. The CDR3 consists of 16 residues. J lost 4 bases, V lost 4 bases, and 14 bases had no gene match. In nucleotides, the CDR3 is TGTGCCAGCAGCCAGTCAACAGGGGATTTTGATTACGAGCAGTACTTC. Translated: CASSQSTGDFDYEQYF.

The chain is built from TRBV5-1 and TRBJ2-3, with 11 bases matching TRBD1. Germline loops: CDR1 SGHRS, CDR2 YFSETQ. CDR3 size: 16 residues. V gave up 3 bases and J gave up 4 bases; unmatched junction bases: 7. In DNA form, the CDR3 reads TGCGCCAGCAGCTACGGGGACAGGGGGTCAGCAGATACGCAGTATTTT. Translated, it gives CASSYGDRGSADTQYF.

V is TRBV6-5 and J is TRBJ2-2; D ambiguous. Trimming cost V 0 bases and J 3 bases, with 5 bases left between them. Germline CDR1 is MNHEY and CDR2 is SVGAGI. CDR3 length: 14 amino acids. The CDR3 nucleotides are TGTGCCAGCAGTTACTCGAGCTACACCGGGGAGCTGTTTTTT. Residues: CASSYSSYTGELFF.

This CDR3 is CASSLGYRGRDTYEQYF. The CDR3 nucleotides are TGTGCCAGCAGCTTAGGCTATAGGGGCCGAGATACCTACGAGCAGTACTTC. V usage is TRBV11-2 and J usage is TRBJ2-7, with D possibly matching TRBD1 (5 bases). The CDR3 has 17 residues. Germline values: CDR1 SGHAT, CDR2 FQNNGV. V was pared by 1 base and J by 2 bases, with 18 bases between.

This chain connects TRBV7-6 to TRBJ2-6, with 7 bases fitting TRBD1. CDR3 length: 16 amino acids. Germline V gene lookup returns CDR1 SGHVS and CDR2 FNYEAQ. V was pared by 8 bases and J by 0 bases, with 7 bases of the junction left unmatched. CDR3 in amino acids: CASGRGTHSGANVLTF. In DNA, the CDR3 is TGTGCCAGCGGCAGGGGGACGCACTCTGGGGCCAACGTCCTGACTTTC.

This clone was seen a few times. The rearrangement links TRBV9 to TRBJ1-2; perhaps TRBD1 as D (5 bases). This CDR3 is 14 amino acids long. Germline lookup yields CDR1 SGDLS and CDR2 YYNGEE. V was pared by 6 bases and J by 0 bases, with 12 bases between. Written as DNA, the CDR3 is TGTGCCAGCAAGAGAGACAGTTCTAACTATGGCTACACCTTC. Residues: CASKRDSSNYGYTF.

The chain carries TRBV7-9 and TRBJ2-7; 7 bases fit TRBD2. The CDR3 has 12 residues. From germline, CDR1 is SEHNR and CDR2 FQNEAQ (reference sequence). V lost 5 bases, J lost 10 bases, and 8 bases stayed unmatched. The CDR3 sequence: CASSLKLAPQYF. The CDR3, as DNA: TGTGCCAGCAGCCTAAAACTAGCGCCACAGTACTTC.

J is TRBJ1-4 and V is TRBV25-1, with a tentative D call TRBD1 (6 bases). Trimming removed 0 bases from V and 2 bases from J, with 10 bases in between. Germline CDR1 is MGHDK and CDR2 is SYGVNS. The CDR3 is 16 residues long. The CDR3 is CASSEYNRVTNEKLFF. CDR3 coding DNA: TGTGCCAGCAGTGAATATAACAGGGTTACTAATGAAAAACTGTTTTTT.

DNA for the CDR3: TGTGCCAGCGGGTCCGGGACTAGGTCAACAGAGCAGTACTTC. This encodes CASGSGTRSTEQYF. This chain uses TRBV7-2 with TRBJ2-5, with 8 nucleotides matching TRBD2. The CDR3 runs 14 residues. With 8 bases clipped from V and 11 bases from J, the junction kept 16 bases outside the gene matches. Germline V gives CDR1 SGHTA, CDR2 FQGNSA.

This clone was seen just once. V is TRBV6-6 and J is TRBJ1-6, with D unresolved. Germline V lookup: CDR1 MNHNY, CDR2 SVGAGI (reference sequence). The CDR3 is 16 amino acids. Trimming cost V 7 bases and J 8 bases, with 21 bases left between them. The CDR3 spells CASTVYEVASDSPLHF. The CDR3 DNA is TGTGCCAGCACAGTTTACGAGGTTGCTTCGGATTCACCCCTCCACTTT.

The rearrangement links TRBV27 to TRBJ2-7; no reliable D call. V shed 0 bases and J shed 2 bases, with 11 bases lying between them. The CDR3 spans 15 residues. Germline CDR1 and CDR2: MNHEY and SMNVEV (reference sequence). Here the CDR3 reads CASSLSYRSTYEQYF. For the CDR3, the DNA is TGTGCCAGCAGTTTATCGTATAGGAGCACCTACGAGCAGTACTTC.

V usage is TRBV7-9 and J usage is TRBJ2-1, with TRBD2 matching over 9 bases. V shed 2 bases and J 4 bases; nucleotides not matched to a gene: 3. The CDR3 totals 15 residues. Germline V gene lookup returns CDR1 SEHNR and CDR2 FQNEAQ (reference sequence). The CDR3 protein is CASSLRSGGYNEQFF. CDR3 sequence (DNA): TGTGCCAGCAGCTTAAGAAGCGGGGGGTACAATGAGCAGTTCTTC.

The rearrangement links TRBV5-1 to TRBJ1-1, with TRBD1 as a possible D gene (5 bases). The CDR3 runs to 14 residues. Looked up from germline, CDR1 is SGHRS and CDR2 is YFSETQ. The V end lost 1 base, the J end lost 4 bases, and 11 bases lay between the germline ends. The CDR3 nucleotides are TGCGCCAGCAGCTTGTCAACGGGGGTCACTGAAGCTTTCTTT. Translating it yields CASSLSTGVTEAFF. The full variable domain, rest sourced from reference TRBV5-1 and TRBJ1-1, is KAGVTQTPRYLIKTRGQQVTLSCSPISGHRSVSWYQQTPGQGLQFLFEYFSETQRNKGNFPGRFSGRQFSNSRSEMNVSTLELGDSALYLCASSLSTGVTEAFFGQGTRLTVV.

The V gene is TRBV5-1, the J gene TRBJ1-1; D is unclear. Trimming took off 4 bases at V and 2 bases at J, with 12 bases between the two ends. The CDR3 has 14 amino acids. Germline assignment: CDR1 SGHRS and CDR2 YFSETQ. CDR3 sequence reads: CASSGRSGNTEAFF. CDR3 nucleotides: TGCGCCAGCAGCGGCAGGTCCGGAAACACTGAAGCTTTCTTT.

This clone has more than one count but fewer than ten. The chain links TRBV5-1 to TRBJ2-6, with D hard to call. There are 16 residues in the CDR3. Germline loops: CDR1 SGHRS, CDR2 YFSETQ. Deletions cut 4 bases from V and 1 base from J, with 12 bases between. The CDR3 DNA reads as TGCGCCAGCAGCCCCCCTGAGGTTTCTGGGGCCAACGTCCTGACTTTC. Encoded protein: CASSPPEVSGANVLTF.

V gene TRBV7-6 combines with J gene TRBJ2-2; no firm D call. CDR1 and CDR2 (germline): SGHVS, FNYEAQ. The CDR3 runs to 14 residues. Deletions cut 1 base from V and 5 bases from J, with 8 bases between. In DNA, the CDR3 is TGTGCCAGCAGCTTAGTGCCGGGTACCGGGGAGCTGTTTTTT. Protein: CASSLVPGTGELFF.

This clone was observed a handful of times. The chain couples TRBV30 to TRBJ1-6; a weak D match, TRBD1 (5 bases). Deletions cut 3 bases from V and 9 bases from J, with 15 bases between. Germline CDR1 and CDR2: GTSNPN and SVGIG (reference sequence). The CDR3 has 14 residues. DNA of the CDR3: TGTGCCTGGAGAAGCAGGGAGGATAGTTCACCCCTCCACTTT. Protein: CAWRSREDSSPLHF.

This chain joins TRBV13 and TRBJ2-1, with TRBD2 matching over 8 bases. Germline CDR1 and CDR2: PRHDT and FYEKMQ (reference sequence). The V and J ends lost 5 bases and 4 bases, in that order; junction bases with no gene match: 10. CDR3 length equals 16 residues. The CDR3 sequence: CASSTRAGDSYNEQFF. In DNA, the CDR3 is TGTGCCAGCAGCACCAGAGCGGGGGATTCGTACAATGAGCAGTTCTTC.

The chain links TRBV27 to TRBJ1-2; 10 bases are a match to TRBD1. The CDR3 extends over 15 amino acids. Germline V gives CDR1 MNHEY, CDR2 SMNVEV (reference sequence). The trim removed 5 bases at V and 7 bases at J, leaving 10 bases unmatched. The CDR3 spells CASSGTGTGVRGYTF. The CDR3 coding sequence is TGTGCCAGCAGTGGAACCGGGACAGGGGTTCGTGGCTACACCTTC.